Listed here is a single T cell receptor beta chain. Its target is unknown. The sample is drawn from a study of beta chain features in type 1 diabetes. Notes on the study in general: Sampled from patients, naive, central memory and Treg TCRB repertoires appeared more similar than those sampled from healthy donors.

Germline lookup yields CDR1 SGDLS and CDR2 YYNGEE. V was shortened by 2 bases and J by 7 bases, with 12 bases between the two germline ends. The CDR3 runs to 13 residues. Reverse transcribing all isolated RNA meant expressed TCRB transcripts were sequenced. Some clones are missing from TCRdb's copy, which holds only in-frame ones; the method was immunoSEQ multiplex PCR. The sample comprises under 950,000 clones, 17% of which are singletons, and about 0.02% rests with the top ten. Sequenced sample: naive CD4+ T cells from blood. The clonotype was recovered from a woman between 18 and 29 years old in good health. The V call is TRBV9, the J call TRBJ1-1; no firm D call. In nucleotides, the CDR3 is TGTGCCAGCAGCGTTAATGGGTTCGGTGAAGCTTTCTTT. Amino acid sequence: CASSVNGFGEAFF.